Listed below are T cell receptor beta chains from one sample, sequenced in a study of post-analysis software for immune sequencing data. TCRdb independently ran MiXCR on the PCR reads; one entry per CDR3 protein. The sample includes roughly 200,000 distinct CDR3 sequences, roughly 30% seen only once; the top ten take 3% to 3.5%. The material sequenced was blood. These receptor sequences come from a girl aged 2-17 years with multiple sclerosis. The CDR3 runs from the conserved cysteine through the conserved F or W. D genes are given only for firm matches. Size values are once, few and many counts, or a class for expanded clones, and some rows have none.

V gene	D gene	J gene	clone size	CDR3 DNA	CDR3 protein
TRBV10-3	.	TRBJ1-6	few	TGTGCCATCAGTGAGGTCAGAGATAATTCACCCCTCCACTTT	CAISEVRDNSPLHF
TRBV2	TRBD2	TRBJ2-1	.	TGTGCCAGCAGGCTAACTAGCGGGGTATACAATGAGCAGTTCTTC	CASRLTSGVYNEQFF
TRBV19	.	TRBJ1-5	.	TGTGCCAGTAGTATTGGAGGTAGCAATCAGCCCCAGCATTTT	CASSIGGSNQPQHF
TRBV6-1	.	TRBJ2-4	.	TGTGCCACCGGGTCAGGGGCCGGTGATTTAGCCAAAAACATTCAGTACTTC	CATGSGAGDLAKNIQYF
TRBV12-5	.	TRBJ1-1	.	TGTGCTAGTGGTTTGGCCCATCACAGGTTCGGGGCTTTCTTT	CASGLAHHRFGAFF
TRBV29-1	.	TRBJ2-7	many	TGCAGCGTTGATCCCCTCTTGGCAGGGCGAAGGGCCTACGAGCAGTACTTC	CSVDPLLAGRRAYEQYF
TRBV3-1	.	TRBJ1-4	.	TGTGCCAGCAGCCCGGACAGCCTCCGAGCAACTAATGAAAAACTGTTTTTT	CASSPDSLRATNEKLFF
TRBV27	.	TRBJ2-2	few	TGTGCCAGCAGTCCGCTCGGACGGACCGGGGAGCTGTTTTTT	CASSPLGRTGELFF
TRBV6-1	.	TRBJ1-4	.	TGTGCCAGCAGTGAACAGGGAGGGGGAGGTGGTGAAAAACTGTTTTTT	CASSEQGGGGGEKLFF
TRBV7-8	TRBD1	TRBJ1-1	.	TGTGCCAGCAGCCTAAGTTCAGGGGGGACTGAAGCTTTCTTT	CASSLSSGGTEAFF
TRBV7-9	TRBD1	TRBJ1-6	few	TGTGCCAGCAGCAGAGGAGACAGGGCTCATTCACCCCTCCACTTT	CASSRGDRAHSPLHF
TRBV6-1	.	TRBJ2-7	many	TGTGCCAGCAGTGGTCCTCTTCAGGGCCTCTACGAGCAGTACTTC	CASSGPLQGLYEQYF
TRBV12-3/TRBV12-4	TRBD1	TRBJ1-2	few	TGTGCCAGCAGTCCGGGCCGGGACAGGGGCCCTGCTAACTATGGCTACACCTTC	CASSPGRDRGPANYGYTF
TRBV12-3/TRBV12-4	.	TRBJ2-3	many	TGTGCCAGCAGTCCCCAGGGCGGACCAGATACGCAGTATTTT	CASSPQGGPDTQYF
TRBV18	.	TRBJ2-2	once	TGTGCCAGCTCAGACCGGGCCACCGGGGAGCTGTTTTTT	CASSDRATGELFF